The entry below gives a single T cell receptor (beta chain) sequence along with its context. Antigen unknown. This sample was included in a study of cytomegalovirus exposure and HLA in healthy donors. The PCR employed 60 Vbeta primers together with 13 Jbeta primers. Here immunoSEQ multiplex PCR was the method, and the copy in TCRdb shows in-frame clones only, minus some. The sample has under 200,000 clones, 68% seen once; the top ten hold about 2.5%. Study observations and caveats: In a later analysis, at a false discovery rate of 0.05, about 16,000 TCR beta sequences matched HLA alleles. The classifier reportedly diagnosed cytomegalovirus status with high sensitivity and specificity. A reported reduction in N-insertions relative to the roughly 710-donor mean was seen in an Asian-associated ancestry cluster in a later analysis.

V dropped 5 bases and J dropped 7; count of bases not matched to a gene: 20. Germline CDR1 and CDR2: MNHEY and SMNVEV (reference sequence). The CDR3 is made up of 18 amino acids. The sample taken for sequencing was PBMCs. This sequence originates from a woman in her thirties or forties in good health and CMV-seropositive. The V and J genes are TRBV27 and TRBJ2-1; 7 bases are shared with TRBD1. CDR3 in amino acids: CASSPGQDATFRRNEQFF. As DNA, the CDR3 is TGTGCCAGCAGTCCCGGACAGGACGCAACCTTCCGGAGAAATGAGCAGTTCTTC.